This TCR beta chain was profiled in a study of control samples from healthy donors and cancer patients. Profiled with immunoSEQ multiplex PCR; TCRdb holds only in-frame clones, not every one. The repertoire holds roughly 120,000 clones, with roughly nine tenths as singletons. The CDR3 has 12 amino acids. Germline CDR1 and CDR2: SNHLY and FYNNEI. Trimming took 9 bases from V and 1 from J, leaving 9 bases between them. The chain combines TRBV2 with TRBJ2-5; no reliable D call. The source material was PBMCs. The TCR sequence derives from a woman aged 45 to 65 with colorectal cancer. CDR3 in amino acids: CASSFGQETQYF. DNA of the CDR3: TGTGCCAGTAGCTTCGGCCAAGAGACCCAGTACTTC.